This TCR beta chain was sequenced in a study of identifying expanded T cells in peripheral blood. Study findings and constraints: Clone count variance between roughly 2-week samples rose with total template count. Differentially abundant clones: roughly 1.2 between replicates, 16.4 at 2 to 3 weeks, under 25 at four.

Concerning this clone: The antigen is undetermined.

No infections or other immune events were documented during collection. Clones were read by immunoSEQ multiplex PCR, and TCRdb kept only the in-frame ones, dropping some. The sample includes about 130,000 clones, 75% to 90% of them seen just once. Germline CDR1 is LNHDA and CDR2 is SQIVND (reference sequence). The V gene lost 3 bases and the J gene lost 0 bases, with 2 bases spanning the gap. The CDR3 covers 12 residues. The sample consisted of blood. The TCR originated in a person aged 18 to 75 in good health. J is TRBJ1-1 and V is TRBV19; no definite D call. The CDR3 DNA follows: TGTGCCAGTAGTATGTTGAACACTGAAGCTTTCTTT. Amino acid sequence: CASSMLNTEAFF.